Below, 3 T cell receptor beta chains from the same sample are listed, as sequenced in a study of blood T cells in healthy people across ages. Then a second PCR, running roughly 6 to 12 cycles, was carried out with a sample-barcoded 5' primer and a J-beta primer mix. TCRdb re-called the 5' RACE reads through MiXCR, storing one row per CDR3 protein. The sample yields 750,000 to 850,000 distinct CDR3 sequences, roughly 25% seen once. The same specimen was also included in a second study, on T cells of mothers and their children.

Sequenced input: blood. Every receptor here comes from a boy between 10 and 17 years old in good health.

The CDR3 DNA reads TGTGCCAGCAGTAACCCCGACAGGGCCTACGAGGCCCAGTACTTC. It is translated as CASSNPDRAYEAQYF. The chain links TRBV6-6 to TRBJ2-5; 7 nucleotides align to TRBD1. V lost 5 bases to trimming and J lost 9 bases; unmatched junction nucleotides: 15. This CDR3 spans 15 amino acids. Germline loops: CDR1 MNHNY, CDR2 SVGAGI (reference sequence).

The chain employs TRBV10-3 and TRBJ2-1, with TRBD2 matching 13 bases. The length of the CDR3 is 15 residues. CDR1 is ENHRY, CDR2 SYGVKD, per germline. V lost 6 bases, J lost 7 bases, and 6 bases stayed unmatched. CDR3: CAISVGTSGANEQFF. CDR3 nucleotides: TGTGCCATCAGCGTCGGGACTAGCGGGGCGAATGAGCAGTTCTTC.

V and J are TRBV7-4 and TRBJ2-5, with D unresolved. The CDR3 consists of 13 residues. Per germline, CDR1 SGHVT and CDR2 SQSDAQ. Trimming removed 3 bases from V and 5 bases from J, with 10 bases in between. The CDR3 sequence is CASSLDAPETQYF. The CDR3 coding sequence is TGTGCCAGCAGCTTGGACGCTCCGGAGACCCAGTACTTC.